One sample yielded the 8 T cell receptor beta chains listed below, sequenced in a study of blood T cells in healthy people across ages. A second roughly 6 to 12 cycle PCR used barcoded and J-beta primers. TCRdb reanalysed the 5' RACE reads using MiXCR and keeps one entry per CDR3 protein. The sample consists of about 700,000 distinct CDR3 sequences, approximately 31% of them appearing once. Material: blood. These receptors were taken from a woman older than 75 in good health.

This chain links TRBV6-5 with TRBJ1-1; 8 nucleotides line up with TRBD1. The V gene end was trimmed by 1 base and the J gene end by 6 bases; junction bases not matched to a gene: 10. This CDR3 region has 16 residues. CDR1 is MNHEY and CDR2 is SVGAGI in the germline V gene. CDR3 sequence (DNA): TGTGCCAGCAGTTACTACACGGACAGGGAGGAAGCTGAAGCTTTCTTT. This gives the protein CASSYYTDREEAEAFF.

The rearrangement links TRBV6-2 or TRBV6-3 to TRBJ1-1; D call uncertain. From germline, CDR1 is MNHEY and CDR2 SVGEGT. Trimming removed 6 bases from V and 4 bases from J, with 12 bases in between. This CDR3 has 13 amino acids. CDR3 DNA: TGTGCCAGCAGAACAAGTTCCGGCACTGAAGCTTTCTTT. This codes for CASRTSSGTEAFF.

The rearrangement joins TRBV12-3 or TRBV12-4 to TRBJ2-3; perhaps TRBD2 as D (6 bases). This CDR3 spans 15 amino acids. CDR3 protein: CAGSLARGGGDTQYF. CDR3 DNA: TGTGCTGGCAGTTTAGCCCGGGGAGGTGGAGATACGCAGTATTTT.

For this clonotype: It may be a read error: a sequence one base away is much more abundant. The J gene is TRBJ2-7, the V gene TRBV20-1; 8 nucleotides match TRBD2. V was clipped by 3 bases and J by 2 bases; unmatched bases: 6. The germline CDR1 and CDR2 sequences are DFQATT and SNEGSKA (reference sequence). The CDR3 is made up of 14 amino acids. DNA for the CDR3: TGCAGTGCTAGGGGTAGCGGGACCGCCTACGAGCAGTACTTC. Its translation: CSARGSGTAYEQYF.

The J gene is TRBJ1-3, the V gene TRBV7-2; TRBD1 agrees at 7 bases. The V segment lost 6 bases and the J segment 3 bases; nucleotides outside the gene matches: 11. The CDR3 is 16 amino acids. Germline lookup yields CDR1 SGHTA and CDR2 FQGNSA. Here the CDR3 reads CASSGVGGAHGNTIYF. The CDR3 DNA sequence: TGTGCCAGCAGTGGAGTAGGGGGCGCACATGGAAACACCATATATTTT.

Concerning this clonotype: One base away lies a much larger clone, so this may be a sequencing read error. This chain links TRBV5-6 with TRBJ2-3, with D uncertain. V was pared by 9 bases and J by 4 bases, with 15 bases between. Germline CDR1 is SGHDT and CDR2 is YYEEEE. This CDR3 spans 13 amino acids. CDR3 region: CATAERASDTQYF. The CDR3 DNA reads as TGTGCCACCGCCGAGAGAGCATCAGATACGCAGTATTTT. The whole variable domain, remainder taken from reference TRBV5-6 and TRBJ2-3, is DAGVTQSPTHLIKTRGQQVTLRCSPKSGHDTVSWYQQALGQGPQFIFQYYEEEERQRGNFPDRFSGHQFPNYSSELNVNALLLGDSALYLCATAERASDTQYFGPGTRLTVL.

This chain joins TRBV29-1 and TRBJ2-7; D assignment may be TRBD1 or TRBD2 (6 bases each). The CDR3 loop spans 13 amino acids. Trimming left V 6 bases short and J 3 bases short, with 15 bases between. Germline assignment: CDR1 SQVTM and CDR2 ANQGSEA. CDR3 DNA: TGCAGCGTAACGACGGGGGCGAACTACGAGCAGTACTTC. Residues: CSVTTGANYEQYF.

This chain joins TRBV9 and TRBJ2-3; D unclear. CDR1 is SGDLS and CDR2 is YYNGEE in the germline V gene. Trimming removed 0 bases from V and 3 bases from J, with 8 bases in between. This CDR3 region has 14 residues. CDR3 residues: CASSVAGQTDTQYF. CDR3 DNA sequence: TGTGCCAGCAGCGTAGCGGGTCAGACAGATACGCAGTATTTT.